The present TCR beta chain was sequenced within a study of cytomegalovirus exposure and HLA in healthy donors. General study points: The study found most TCR sequences rare, yet found some public TCRs in many donors. TCR beta chain V- and J-gene trimming was linked, in a later analysis, to a missense variant in DCLRE1C.

Germline loops: CDR1 SEHNR, CDR2 FQNEAQ (reference sequence). There are 15 residues in the CDR3. PCR involved 60 Vbeta and 13 Jbeta primers. Here immunoSEQ multiplex PCR was the method, and the copy in TCRdb shows in-frame clones only, minus some. The sample carries about 180,000 clones, approximately 80% recorded once. This clone was recorded only once. Its antigen is not known. A read error may account for a junction end that differs from germline. The clonotype comes from a man younger than 35 in good health and CMV-seronegative. Sequencing input: PBMCs. The chain uses TRBV7-9 and TRBJ1-4, with D hard to call. The CDR3: CSSSLESGRGEKLFF. In DNA, the CDR3 is TGTTCCAGCAGCTTAGAATCCGGTAGAGGTGAAAAACTGTTTTTT.